These 2 T cell receptor beta chains came from one sample sequenced in a study of T cell responses to AZD1222 COVID-19 vaccine. Sequencing was performed with immunoSEQ multiplex PCR; in TCRdb, only in-frame clones are kept and a portion is missing. Of roughly 150,000 clones listed, 90% to 95% are singletons. The material was peripheral blood, obtained on day 0 of AZD1222 vaccination. Receptors originate from an adult in good health.

This clone appeared a few times. The chain carries TRBV11-2 and TRBJ2-1; 9 nucleotides agree with TRBD2. Germline CDR1 SGHAT, CDR2 FQNNGV. This CDR3 is 16 amino acids long. The J segment lost 0 bases and the V segment lost 6 bases, leaving 6 bases of the junction unmatched. The DNA for the CDR3 is TGTGCCAGCAGGAGGAGCGGGAGGATCTCCTACAATGAGCAGTTCTTC. This encodes CASRRSGRISYNEQFF.

The chain couples TRBV6-5 to TRBJ1-1, with no clear D. CDR3 length equals 13 residues. Trimming shortened V by 4 bases and J by 3 bases, and 9 bases separated the two germline ends. CDR1 is MNHEY and CDR2 is SVGAGI in the germline V gene. The chain's CDR3 is CASSFYSYTEAFF. DNA for the CDR3: TGTGCCAGCAGTTTTTACAGTTACACTGAAGCTTTCTTT.